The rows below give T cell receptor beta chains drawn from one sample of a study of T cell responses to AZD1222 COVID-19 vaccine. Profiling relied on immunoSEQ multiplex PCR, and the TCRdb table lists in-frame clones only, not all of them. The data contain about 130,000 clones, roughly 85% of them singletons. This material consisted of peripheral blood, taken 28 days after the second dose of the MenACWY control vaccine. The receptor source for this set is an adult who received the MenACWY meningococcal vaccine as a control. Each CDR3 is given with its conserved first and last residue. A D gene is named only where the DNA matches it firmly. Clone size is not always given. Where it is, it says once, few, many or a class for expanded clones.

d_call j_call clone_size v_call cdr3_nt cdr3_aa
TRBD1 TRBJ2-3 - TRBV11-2 TGTGCCAGCAGCTTTACCGGGACAGGGTACTCAGATACGCAGTATTTT CASSFTGTGYSDTQYF
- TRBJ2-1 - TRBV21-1 TGTGCCAGCTGGACTAGCGGGACATTCGGGGAGCAGTTCTTC CASWTSGTFGEQFF
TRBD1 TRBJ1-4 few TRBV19 TGTGCCAGTAGTGACAGGGGGCGCGGGAATGAAAAACTGTTTTTT CASSDRGRGNEKLFF
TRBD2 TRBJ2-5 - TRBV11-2 TGTGCCAGCAGCTCTGGGACTAGCGGCCAAGAGACCCAGTACTTC CASSSGTSGQETQYF
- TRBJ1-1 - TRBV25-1 TGTGCCAGCTCTCAATCGGGCACTGAAGCTTTCTTT CASSQSGTEAFF
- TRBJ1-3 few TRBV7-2 TGTGCCAGCAGCACGGGACCCTCTGGAAACACCATATATTTT CASSTGPSGNTIYF
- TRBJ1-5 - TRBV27 TGTGCCAGCAGTTTCCGGCAGAGCAATCAGCCCCAGCATTTT CASSFRQSNQPQHF
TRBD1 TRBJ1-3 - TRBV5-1 TGCGCCAGCAGCCGCATAACTCTGGACAGGCCTGGAAACACCATATATTTT CASSRITLDRPGNTIYF
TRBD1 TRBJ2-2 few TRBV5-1 TGCGCCAGCAGCGCGACAGGGCCGGGCACCGGGGAGCTGTTTTTT CASSATGPGTGELFF
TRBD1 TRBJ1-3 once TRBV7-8 TGTGCCAGCAGCAGGGGGACAGGGAGAGGAAACACCATATATTTT CASSRGTGRGNTIYF
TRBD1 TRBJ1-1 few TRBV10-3 TGTGCCATCAGTGACTTCGACAGGGGGGGTACTGAAGCTTTCTTT CAISDFDRGGTEAFF